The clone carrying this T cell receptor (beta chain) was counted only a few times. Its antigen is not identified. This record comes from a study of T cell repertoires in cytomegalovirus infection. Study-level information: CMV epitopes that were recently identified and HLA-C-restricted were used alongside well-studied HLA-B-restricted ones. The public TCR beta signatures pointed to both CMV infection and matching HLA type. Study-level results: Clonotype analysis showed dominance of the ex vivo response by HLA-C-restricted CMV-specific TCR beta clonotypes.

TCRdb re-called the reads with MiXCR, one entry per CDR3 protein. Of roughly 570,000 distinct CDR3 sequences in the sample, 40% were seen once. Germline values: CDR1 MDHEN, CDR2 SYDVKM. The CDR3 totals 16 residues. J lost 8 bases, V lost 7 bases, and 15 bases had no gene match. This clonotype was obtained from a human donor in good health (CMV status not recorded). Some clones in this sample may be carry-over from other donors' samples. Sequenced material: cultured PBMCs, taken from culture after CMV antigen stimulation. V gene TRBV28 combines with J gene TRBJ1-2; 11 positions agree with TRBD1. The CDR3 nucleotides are TGTGCCAGCACCCCGGTAGGGACAGGGGGACTTCGGGGCTACACCTTC. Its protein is CASTPVGTGGLRGYTF.